This TCR beta chain was identified during a study of PD-L1 blockade in urothelial cancer. Time point meaning: pretreatment peripheral blood. Clones were sequenced by immunoSEQ multiplex PCR, and TCRdb holds only the in-frame ones, with some missing. Among under 100,000 clones listed, around 89% were seen once. The specimen comprised PBMCs, sampled around atezolizumab (anti-PD-L1) treatment. This clonotype originated in a man between 60 and 75 years old with urothelial cancer.

In nucleotides, the CDR3 is TGTGCCAGCAGTATCATGGACAGGGGCTATGGCTACACCTTC. This translates into CASSIMDRGYGYTF. The V and J genes are TRBV6-5 and TRBJ1-2, with TRBD1 matching 9 bases. The CDR3 runs to 14 residues. The germline CDR1 and CDR2 sequences are MNHEY and SVGAGI. V lost 5 bases, J lost 4 bases, and 5 bases stayed unmatched.